These 14 T cell receptor beta chains share one sample of origin, sequenced in a study of blood T cell repertoires in COVID-19. The method was immunoSEQ multiplex PCR; TCRdb's version includes in-frame clones alone and lacks a portion of them. The sample has over 80,000 clones, around nine tenths seen once. The sequenced material came from peripheral blood. These receptors all come from a man aged 50-60 years with acute or convalescent COVID-19.

The chain links TRBV1 to TRBJ1-2; the table's D call TRBD1 went unverified against the DNA. TRBV1 represents a pseudogene. The CDR3 runs to 20 residues. The CDR3 DNA follows: TGCACCAGCAGCCAGATCAAAATCGGGACAGGGTCTGAAACTAACTATGGCTACACCTTC. Its translation: CTSSQIKIGTGSETNYGYTF.

The rearrangement uses TRBV7-6 and TRBJ2-3; D might be TRBD2 (6 bases). Germline values: CDR1 SGHVS, CDR2 FNYEAQ. This CDR3 is built from 16 residues. Deletions cut 4 bases from V and 1 base from J, with 15 bases between. The CDR3 reads CASSSLTGVGTDTQYF. CDR3 DNA: TGTGCCAGCAGCTCCCTAACGGGAGTGGGCACAGATACGCAGTATTTT.

The chain joins TRBV11-2 to TRBJ1-6; unclear D gene. The CDR3 has 14 amino acids. The V gene's germline CDR1 is SGHAT and CDR2 FQNNGV. V was shortened by 2 bases and J by 9 bases, with 11 bases between the two germline ends. CDR3 sequence reads: CASSLWGGGSPLHF. DNA of the CDR3: TGTGCCAGCAGCTTATGGGGAGGAGGTTCACCCCTCCACTTT.

V gene TRBV11-2 combines with J gene TRBJ1-2, with TRBD1 as a possible D gene (5 bases). This CDR3 is built from 15 residues. CDR1 is SGHAT and CDR2 is FQNNGV in the germline V gene. V lost 2 bases to trimming and J lost 2 bases, with 12 bases between them. The CDR3 DNA follows: TGTGCCAGCAGCTTAAGCTTGACAGCGAACTATGGCTACACCTTC. Its protein product is CASSLSLTANYGYTF.

This chain uses TRBV18 with TRBJ1-1; D is possibly TRBD1 (6 bases). CDR1 is KGHSH and CDR2 is LQKENI in the germline V gene. This CDR3 has 15 amino acids. V was pared by 3 bases and J by 3 bases, with 14 bases between. CDR3 region: CASSPQGRLDTEAFF. The DNA of the CDR3 is TGTGCCAGCTCACCTCAGGGGCGGTTGGACACTGAAGCTTTCTTT. Together with reference TRBV18 and TRBJ1-1, the CDR3 gives the full variable domain: NAGVMQNPRHLVRRRGQEARLRCSPMKGHSHVYWYRQLPEEGLKFMVYLQKENIIDESGMPKERFSAEFPKEGPSILRIQQVVRGDSAAYFCASSPQGRLDTEAFFGQGTRLTVV.

The chain links TRBV5-5 to TRBJ1-5; D call uncertain. V was clipped by 1 base and J by 6 bases, with 11 bases between them. The CDR3 runs 14 residues. In germline, CDR1 is SGHKS, CDR2 YYEKEE (reference sequence). The CDR3 DNA follows: TGTGCCAGCAGCTTGTCCTCAGGTGGTCAGCCCCAGCATTTT. Its translation: CASSLSSGGQPQHF.

V usage is TRBV7-3 and J usage is TRBJ2-1, with 10 bases fitting TRBD2. The CDR3 loop spans 15 amino acids. CDR1 is SGHTA, CDR2 FQGTGA, per germline. The V segment lost 5 bases and the J segment 4 bases; nucleotides outside the gene matches: 5. The CDR3: CASSLLAGEYNEQFF. CDR3 nucleotide sequence: TGTGCCAGCAGCCTTCTAGCGGGAGAGTACAATGAGCAGTTCTTC.

This clone was observed a few times. The V call is TRBV28, the J call TRBJ1-3; no firm D call. The V end lost 8 bases, the J end lost 0 bases, and 20 bases lay between the germline ends. Looked up from germline, CDR1 is MDHEN and CDR2 is SYDVKM. The CDR3 spans 17 residues. CDR3 sequence (DNA): TGTGCCAGCGGATCCCCGGGAGATCACAACTCTGGAAACACCATATATTTT. Protein product: CASGSPGDHNSGNTIYF.

In this sample, this clone turned up a few times. The V call is TRBV2, the J call TRBJ1-2, with 8 bases aligning to TRBD1. This CDR3 has 11 amino acids. The germline V gene encodes CDR1 SNHLY and CDR2 FYNNEI. J gave up 11 bases and V 7 bases, and 6 bases lay outside the gene matches. The CDR3 loop reads CASKTGEWYTF. The CDR3 region has the DNA TGTGCCAGCAAGACAGGGGAATGGTACACCTTC.

The chain recombines TRBV5-4 with TRBJ2-1; D perhaps matches TRBD1 (5 bases). Trimming left V 0 bases short and J 4 bases short, with 11 bases between. The CDR3 has 15 residues. Germline CDR1 SGHNT, CDR2 YYREEE (reference sequence). The CDR3 region has the DNA TGTGCCAGCAGCTTGGAGGGGCAATCTTACAATGAGCAGTTCTTC. The encoded protein is CASSLEGQSYNEQFF. Based on the CDR3 plus reference TRBV5-4 and TRBJ2-1, the full variable domain is ETGVTQSPTHLIKTRGQQVTLRCSSQSGHNTVSWYQQALGQGPQFIFQYYREEENGRGNFPPRFSGLQFPNYSSELNVNALELDDSALYLCASSLEGQSYNEQFFGPGTRLTVL.

The chain combines TRBV10-3 with TRBJ2-3, with TRBD2 as a possible D gene (6 bases). The CDR3 consists of 14 residues. Germline CDR1 and CDR2: ENHRY and SYGVKD. V shed 4 bases and J shed 4 bases, with 12 bases lying between them. The CDR3 region has the DNA TGTGCCATCAGTGCCGGCGGGATAGCAGATACGCAGTATTTT. Protein product: CAISAGGIADTQYF.

The chain employs TRBV5-1 and TRBJ2-3; tentative D call: TRBD2 (6 bases). Germline CDR1 is SGHRS and CDR2 is YFSETQ. V gave up 4 bases and J gave up 5 bases, with 17 bases separating them. There are 15 residues in the CDR3. The CDR3 DNA sequence: TGCGCCAGCAGCCCTAGCACCGGGAGTCAAGATACGCAGTATTTT. Its protein is CASSPSTGSQDTQYF.

V and J are TRBV10-3 and TRBJ1-1; TRBD1 matches at 7 bases. The CDR3 is 13 amino acids. CDR1 and CDR2 (germline): ENHRY, SYGVKD. Trimming took 11 bases from V and 6 from J; bases not matched to a gene: 12. The CDR3 here is CAVSSGQTSEAFF. The CDR3 DNA is TGTGCCGTCTCTTCGGGACAGACTTCTGAAGCTTTCTTT.

The chain uses TRBV9 and TRBJ2-7, with a tentative D call TRBD2 (6 bases). From germline, CDR1 is SGDLS and CDR2 YYNGEE. CDR3 length: 13 residues. Trimming stripped 3 bases from V and 3 bases from J, with 10 bases between. The CDR3 nucleotides read TGTGCCAGCAGCGGGTCGGGGGACTACGAGCAGTACTTC. Translating it yields CASSGSGDYEQYF.